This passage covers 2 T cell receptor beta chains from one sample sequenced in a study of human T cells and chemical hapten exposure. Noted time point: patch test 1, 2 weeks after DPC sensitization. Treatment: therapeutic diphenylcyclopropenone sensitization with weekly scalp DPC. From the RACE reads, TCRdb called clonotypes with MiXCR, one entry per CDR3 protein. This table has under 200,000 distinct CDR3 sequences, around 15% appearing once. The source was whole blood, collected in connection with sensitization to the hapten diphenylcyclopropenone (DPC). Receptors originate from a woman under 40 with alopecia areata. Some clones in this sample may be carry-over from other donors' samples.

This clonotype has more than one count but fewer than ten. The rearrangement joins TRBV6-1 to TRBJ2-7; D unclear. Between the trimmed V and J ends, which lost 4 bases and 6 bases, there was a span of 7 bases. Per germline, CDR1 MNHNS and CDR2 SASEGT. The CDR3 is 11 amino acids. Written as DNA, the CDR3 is TGTGCCAGCAGTGGACAAGCCGAGCAGTACTTC. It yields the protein CASSGQAEQYF.

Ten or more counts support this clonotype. CDR3 sequence reads: CASSPGTFGKLFF. In DNA form, the CDR3 reads TGTGCCAGCAGCCCAGGGACATTTGGAAAACTGTTTTTT. The chain has TRBV14 and TRBJ1-4; a weak D match, TRBD1 (6 bases). CDR1 and CDR2 from the germline V gene are SGHDN and FVKESK. Trimming removed 4 bases at V and 10 bases at J, with 13 bases between. The CDR3 runs to 13 residues.